These T cell receptor beta chains were read from a single sample in a study of T cell clusters in autoimmune cytopenias. TCRdb reprocessed the multiplex PCR reads, with one entry per CDR3 protein and no DNA. This sample's clone table lists some 7,400 distinct CDR3 sequences. These data also formed part of another study, on T cell repertoires in aging, cancer and after chemotherapy.

Sequencing input: peripheral blood. The receptors originated from a human donor in good health. The CDR3 runs from the conserved cysteine through the conserved F or W. Expanded clones get a size class; other rows say once, few or many, or leave the size out.

CDR3	J	size	V
CASSPVGQGKSRAGELFF	TRBJ2-2	-	TRBV7-9
CASSSGGTTEAFF	TRBJ1-1	-	TRBV5-1
CASSLFDRGIQETQYF	TRBJ2-5	-	TRBV13
CASSYVSGRAYEQYF	TRBJ2-7	-	TRBV6-5
CASSIGVNQPQHF	TRBJ1-5	-	TRBV19
CASSLGTGRNTGELFF	TRBJ2-2	-	TRBV12-3/TRBV12-4
CASSRISQETQYF	TRBJ2-5	medium-sized	TRBV18
CASSLAPRTPGQETQYF	TRBJ2-5	-	TRBV5-5
CASTVTGTRETQYF	TRBJ2-5	-	TRBV12-3/TRBV12-4
CASNSAAIGGYTF	TRBJ1-2	-	TRBV28
CASSLLGQGLNYEQYF	TRBJ2-7	-	TRBV5-6
CASSQVGSADTQYF	TRBJ2-3	-	TRBV14
CASGLSGNSYEQYF	TRBJ2-7	-	TRBV12-5
CASSLPIRSMYEQFF	TRBJ2-1	-	TRBV12-3/TRBV12-4
CATRRATGNTIYF	TRBJ1-3	-	TRBV15
CSAREGKRYNEQFF	TRBJ2-1	-	TRBV20-1
CASSLDGTGGTASYEQYF	TRBJ2-7	-	TRBV7-6
CASAWDGADYGQYF	TRBJ2-7	-	TRBV30
CASKRQALMNTEAFF	TRBJ1-1	-	TRBV6-5
CATSSQGGRELFF	TRBJ2-2	medium-sized	TRBV15
CASSLAGSTYNEQFF	TRBJ2-1	-	TRBV11-2
CSTDRDMNTEAFF	TRBJ1-1	-	TRBV29-1
CASSYSDRIYEQYF	TRBJ2-7	-	TRBV19
CASSRPGVGKDTEAFF	TRBJ1-1	-	TRBV19
CASSERASTDTQYF	TRBJ2-3	medium-sized	TRBV6-4
CASSTQTTGAGYGYTF	TRBJ1-2	-	TRBV19
CASSPSAEVGNEQFF	TRBJ2-1	-	TRBV18
CAWRRGDSRDQPQHF	TRBJ1-5	medium-sized	TRBV30
CASSIDYGSEQFF	TRBJ2-1	-	TRBV19
CASTPGTGQAEQYF	TRBJ2-7	-	TRBV12-3/TRBV12-4
CASSLSKAKGSYEQYF	TRBJ2-7	-	TRBV27
CASSYSEGGNYGYTF	TRBJ1-2	-	TRBV6-5
CASSLSAGHNSPLHF	TRBJ1-6	-	TRBV12-3/TRBV12-4
CASSIFTQWTDTEAFF	TRBJ1-1	-	TRBV5-6
CASSFGLAAYTDTQYF	TRBJ2-3	-	TRBV12-3/TRBV12-4